The clone carrying this T cell receptor beta chain was counted between two and nine times. Its target is unknown. A J-beta primer mix and a sample-barcoded 5' primer were used in a second PCR of roughly 7 to 12 cycles. A template-switch adaptor with 12 random nucleotides tagged each cDNA molecule. TCRdb fed the 5' RACE reads into MiXCR, producing one record per CDR3 protein. Among under 1,000,000 distinct CDR3 sequences listed, 36% were seen once. The CDR3 sequence is 16 residues long. After removal of 3 bases from V and 5 bases from J, the junction contained 7 bases not matched to a gene. Germline lookup yields CDR1 SGHRS and CDR2 YFSETQ. This sample was included in a study of blood T cells in healthy people across ages. Study findings and constraints: It was the long-lived donors that had more naive CD4+ cells and higher diversity than aged donors.

This chain joins TRBV5-1 and TRBJ1-6; 8 bases map to TRBD1. This receptor was obtained from a man younger than 30 in good health. Material for sequencing was blood. The CDR3 sequence: CASSWLGTGNNSPLHF. In nucleotides, the CDR3 is TGCGCCAGCAGCTGGCTCGGGACAGGAAATAATTCACCCCTCCACTTT.